This is a list of T cell receptor beta chains from one sample in a study of blood T cell repertoires in COVID-19. TCRdb's copy holds only in-frame clones and misses some; the assay was immunoSEQ multiplex PCR. The sample yields over 12,000 clones, around 94% seen once. The source material was peripheral blood. The receptors here all came from a human donor with active COVID-19. The donor label of this sample is uncertain. CDR3s include the opening cysteine and the closing phenylalanine or tryptophan. A D gene is named only where the DNA matches it firmly. Expanded clones are given a class, and other clones once, few, many or no size at all.

V gene	clone size	J gene	D gene	CDR3 protein	CDR3 DNA
TRBV4-3	-	TRBJ1-6	TRBD1	CASSHPDRGSSPLHF	TGCGCCAGCAGCCATCCCGACAGGGGGAGTTCACCCCTCCACTTT
TRBV7-2	-	TRBJ2-5	-	CASSATTSSTQYF	TGTGCCAGCAGCGCCACCACTAGCTCAACCCAGTACTTC
TRBV3-1/TRBV3-2	-	TRBJ1-1	TRBD1	CASSQDAGGNTEAFF	TGTGCCAGCAGCCAAGATGCAGGGGGGAACACTGAAGCTTTCTTT
TRBV19	-	TRBJ1-5	-	CASSLGGVSNQPQHF	TGTGCCAGTAGTCTCGGGGGGGTTTCCAATCAGCCCCAGCATTTT
TRBV30	-	TRBJ1-3	TRBD1	CAWRKPGGGNTIYF	TGTGCCTGGAGGAAACCAGGGGGCGGAAACACCATATATTTT
TRBV5-1	-	TRBJ2-1	TRBD2	CASSDSAGAGNEQFF	TGCGCCAGCAGCGATTCAGCGGGGGCCGGCAATGAGCAGTTCTTC
TRBV9	-	TRBJ2-1	-	CASSVGWGLNEQFF	TGTGCCAGCAGCGTAGGATGGGGGCTCAATGAGCAGTTCTTC
TRBV6-5	-	TRBJ1-4	-	CASSYSWQLNEKLFF	TGTGCCAGCAGTTACTCTTGGCAGTTGAATGAAAAACTGTTTTTT
TRBV24-1	-	TRBJ2-5	TRBD2	CATSGSSGSQETQYF	TGTGCCACCAGTGGGTCTAGCGGGAGCCAAGAGACCCAGTACTTC
TRBV6-6	once	TRBJ2-1	TRBD1	CASRSTGGRYNEQFF	TGTGCCAGCAGGAGTACAGGGGGTCGATACAATGAGCAGTTCTTC
TRBV5-6	-	TRBJ1-2	TRBD1	CASSSDRESYGYTF	TGTGCCAGCAGTTCAGACAGGGAAAGCTATGGCTACACCTTC
TRBV5-1	-	TRBJ1-2	TRBD1	CASSLGQGSNGYTF	TGCGCCAGCAGCTTGGGACAGGGTTCGAATGGCTACACCTTC
TRBV19	-	TRBJ1-6	-	CASSVQGNDSPLHF	TGTGCCAGTAGTGTCCAGGGCAACGATTCACCCCTCCACTTT
TRBV20-1	few	TRBJ1-1	-	CSVADSTEAFF	TGCAGTGTAGCGGATAGCACTGAAGCTTTCTTT
TRBV5-8	once	TRBJ2-2	-	CASSLMAGYTGELFF	TGTGCCAGCAGCTTGATGGCGGGGTACACCGGGGAGCTGTTTTTT
TRBV7-6	-	TRBJ2-5	-	CASSPNGRETQYF	TGTGCCAGCAGCCCCAATGGCAGGGAGACCCAGTACTTC
TRBV2	-	TRBJ2-5	TRBD2	CASTAGVGETQYF	TGTGCCAGCACCGCGGGAGTGGGGGAGACCCAGTACTTC
TRBV11-2	-	TRBJ1-4	-	CASSLGGSATNEKLFF	TGTGCCAGCAGCTTAGGTGGGAGTGCAACTAATGAAAAACTGTTTTTT
TRBV30	-	TRBJ1-3	TRBD1	CAWRPLDRGNTIYF	TGTGCCTGGAGACCCTTGGACAGGGGAAACACCATATATTTT
TRBV29-1	-	TRBJ1-2	TRBD1	CSVVRTGDGYTF	TGCAGCGTTGTGAGGACAGGGGATGGCTACACCTTC
TRBV19	-	TRBJ1-2	TRBD1	CASSPNLGTGGDYGYTF	TGTGCCAGTAGTCCCAACCTCGGGACAGGGGGCGACTATGGCTACACCTTC
TRBV6-2/TRBV6-3	-	TRBJ2-1	TRBD1	CASSLRTGATYNEQFF	TGTGCCAGCAGTCTCCGGACAGGAGCGACCTACAATGAGCAGTTCTTC
TRBV28	-	TRBJ2-7	TRBD2	CASRGGTSGSWYEQYF	TGTGCCAGCAGGGGCGGGACTAGCGGGAGTTGGTACGAGCAGTACTTC
TRBV28	-	TRBJ2-7	TRBD1	CASSPGDRGPEQYF	TGTGCCAGCAGCCCTGGGGACAGGGGGCCCGAGCAGTACTTC
TRBV7-9	-	TRBJ1-2	-	CASSGSGPGKANYGYTF	TGTGCCAGCAGCGGGTCCGGTCCAGGAAAAGCTAACTATGGCTACACCTTC
TRBV29-1	-	TRBJ2-7	TRBD2	CSVDESGRSGEQYF	TGCAGCGTTGATGAAAGCGGGAGGTCGGGCGAGCAGTACTTC
TRBV18	-	TRBJ2-7	TRBD2	CASSPDVLAGPYEQYF	TGTGCCAGCTCACCCGACGTCCTAGCGGGGCCCTACGAGCAGTACTTC
TRBV6-2/TRBV6-3	-	TRBJ1-1	-	CASSYGATEAFF	TGTGCCAGCAGTTATGGGGCGACTGAAGCTTTCTTT
TRBV12-3/TRBV12-4	few	TRBJ1-2	-	CASSPRSLGGYTF	TGTGCCAGCAGCCCTAGGTCCCTCGGGGGCTACACCTTC
TRBV2	-	TRBJ1-2	-	CASSSRDNNYGYTF	TGTGCCAGCAGTAGCCGGGACAATAACTATGGCTACACCTTC
TRBV12-5	-	TRBJ2-2	TRBD2	CASGLSGGNTGELFF	TGTGCTAGTGGTTTAAGCGGGGGGAACACCGGGGAGCTGTTTTTT
TRBV4-1	-	TRBJ2-3	TRBD2	CASSQRNPAGETDTQYF	TGCGCCAGCAGCCAGAGGAACCCTGCGGGGGAGACAGATACGCAGTATTTT
TRBV20-1	-	TRBJ2-2	-	CSASSLITGELFF	TGCAGTGCTAGTTCACTAATAACCGGGGAGCTGTTTTTT
TRBV4-2	-	TRBJ1-1	TRBD1	CASSLETGLAFF	TGTGCCAGCAGCCTAGAGACAGGGCTAGCTTTCTTT
TRBV21-1	-	TRBJ2-1	-	CASSIGTSGGNEQFF	TGTGCCAGCAGCATAGGGACTAGCGGGGGCAATGAGCAGTTCTTC
TRBV5-1	once	TRBJ2-3	-	CASSLVGQGTDTQYF	TGCGCCAGCAGCTTGGTTGGGCAGGGCACAGATACGCAGTATTTT
TRBV2	-	TRBJ2-3	TRBD2	CASSGSGSGTDTQYF	TGTGCCAGCAGTGGTAGCGGGAGTGGGACAGATACGCAGTATTTT
TRBV6-1	-	TRBJ2-7	-	CASSDLSLGGQYF	TGTGCCAGCAGTGACCTTTCATTGGGGGGGCAGTACTTC
TRBV27	-	TRBJ1-5	TRBD1	CASSRDRAQPQHF	TGTGCCAGCAGCCGGGACAGGGCTCAGCCCCAGCATTTT